The rows below give T cell receptor beta chains drawn from one sample of a study of cytomegalovirus exposure and HLA in healthy donors. TCRdb keeps only in-frame clones here, not all; method: immunoSEQ multiplex PCR. The sample gives roughly 160,000 clones, roughly 85% of which show up once; around an eighth is in the top ten. Sequencing used PBMCs. Source of these receptors: a man aged 45 to 65 in good health and CMV-seropositive. The CDR3 runs from the conserved cysteine through the conserved F or W. D genes are given only for firm matches. Clone size is not always given. Where it is, it says once, few, many or a class for expanded clones.

>.|TRBJ2-1|TRBV14|.
CASSPLTYNEQFF
TGTGCCAGCAGCCCCCTTACCTACAATGAGCAGTTCTTC
>.|TRBJ2-6|TRBV7-2|.
CASSPSSVSLAGANVLTF
TGTGCCAGCAGCCCCTCCTCGGTATCTCTTGCGGGGGCCAACGTCCTGACTTTC
>TRBD1|TRBJ2-1|TRBV6-1|.
CASKGTGEFGEQFF
TGTGCCAGCAAGGGGACAGGGGAGTTTGGTGAGCAGTTCTTC
>TRBD1|TRBJ1-4|TRBV28|.
CASSSTDRSTNEKLFF
TGTGCCAGCAGTTCAACGGACAGGTCAACTAATGAAAAACTGTTTTTT
>TRBD2|TRBJ2-3|TRBV5-1|.
CASSFGSGGAIVGTDTQYF
TGCGCCAGCAGCTTTGGTAGCGGGGGGGCCATAGTTGGGACAGATACGCAGTATTTT
>.|TRBJ2-3|TRBV5-1|.
CASSFTAASTDTQYF
TGCGCCAGCAGCTTCACAGCAGCTAGCACAGATACGCAGTATTTT
>TRBD1|TRBJ1-5|TRBV19|.
CASSADRAGNQPQHF
TGTGCCAGTAGTGCCGACAGGGCGGGCAATCAGCCCCAGCATTTT
>TRBD1|TRBJ1-5|TRBV7-8|.
CASSPDRGQPQHF
TGTGCCAGCAGTCCGGACAGGGGTCAGCCCCAGCATTTT
>TRBD1|TRBJ1-6|TRBV11-2|.
CASSLRYLGQSNSPLHF
TGTGCCAGCAGCTTACGGTACCTGGGACAGAGTAATTCACCCCTCCACTTT
>.|TRBJ2-3|TRBV11-3|.
CASSKTASTDTQYF
TGTGCCAGCAGCAAGACAGCTTCCACAGATACGCAGTATTTT
>.|TRBJ1-2|TRBV28|.
CATSVEGAGNYGYTF
TGTGCCACATCCGTCGAGGGCGCTGGCAACTATGGCTACACCTTC
>TRBD2|TRBJ2-7|TRBV4-3|.
CASSQVLWGSGTGEQYF
TGCGCCAGCAGCCAAGTCTTGTGGGGTAGCGGGACGGGGGAGCAGTACTTC
>.|TRBJ1-6|TRBV2|.
CASRVEAYSPLHF
TGTGCCAGCAGGGTGGAGGCTTATTCACCCCTCCACTTT
>.|TRBJ2-6|TRBV7-9|.
CASSHFSGANVLTF
TGTGCCAGCAGCCACTTTTCTGGGGCCAACGTCCTGACTTTC
>TRBD1|TRBJ1-1|TRBV11-2|.
CASSLRDRSTEAFF
TGTGCCAGCAGCCTCCGGGACAGGTCCACTGAAGCTTTCTTT
>TRBD2|TRBJ2-5|TRBV20-1|.
CSAFRGETQYF
TGCAGTGCCTTCCGGGGGGAAACCCAGTACTTC
>.|TRBJ2-2|TRBV7-3|.
CASSEQQGSGELFF
TGTGCCAGCAGCGAACAACAGGGTTCCGGGGAGCTGTTTTTT
>.|TRBJ1-4|TRBV6-1|few
CASATGRLTNEKLFF
TGTGCCAGTGCTACAGGGAGACTAACTAATGAAAAACTGTTTTTT
>.|TRBJ1-4|TRBV19|.
CASGQGYQEKLFF
TGTGCCAGCGGTCAGGGGTATCAGGAAAAACTGTTTTTT
>.|TRBJ2-5|TRBV11-2|.
CASSFRGQETQYF
TGTGCCAGCAGCTTTAGAGGTCAAGAGACCCAGTACTTC
>.|TRBJ1-5|TRBV15|once
CATSRERAAFSNQPQHF
TGTGCCACCAGCAGAGAGAGGGCAGCTTTTAGCAATCAGCCCCAGCATTTT
>.|TRBJ2-7|TRBV28|.
CASSPGTYEQYF
TGTGCCAGCAGTCCCGGGACCTACGAGCAGTACTTC
>.|TRBJ2-2|TRBV11-3|.
CASSPKAGPGELFF
TGTGCCAGCAGCCCCAAGGCGGGGCCCGGGGAGCTGTTTTTT
>TRBD1|TRBJ1-5|TRBV28|.
CASSLGRTGLRQPQHF
TGTGCCAGCAGTTTAGGGAGGACAGGGCTCCGTCAGCCCCAGCATTTT
>.|TRBJ2-7|TRBV6-6|.
CASSYTSEQYF
TGTGCCAGCAGTTACACTAGCGAGCAGTACTTC
>.|TRBJ1-5|TRBV27|.
CASSFNPGYQPQHF
TGTGCCAGCAGTTTCAACCCAGGGTATCAGCCCCAGCATTTT
>.|TRBJ1-1|TRBV12-1|.
CASSFSGGAAFF
TGTGCCAGCAGCTTTTCAGGGGGCGCCGCTTTCTTT
>.|TRBJ1-5|TRBV4-3|.
CASSQDIQGNQPQHF
TGCGCCAGCAGCCAAGATATCCAGGGCAATCAGCCCCAGCATTTT
>.|TRBJ1-2|TRBV4-3|.
CASSKGAGIYGYTF
TGCGCCAGCAGCAAAGGGGCAGGGATCTATGGCTACACCTTC
>.|TRBJ1-4|TRBV27|.
CASSTDSYASNEKLFF
TGTGCCAGCAGTACAGACAGCTATGCGTCTAATGAAAAACTGTTTTTT
>TRBD2|TRBJ2-1|TRBV19|once
CASHGTSGGDEQFF
TGTGCCAGTCACGGGACTAGCGGAGGAGATGAGCAGTTCTTC
>TRBD1|TRBJ1-1|TRBV5-5|.
CASSLQQGGRTEAFF
TGTGCCAGCAGCTTGCAACAGGGGGGCAGAACTGAAGCTTTCTTT
>TRBD1|TRBJ1-6|TRBV28|.
CASSLPGGTGGNELPLHF
TGTGCCAGCAGTTTGCCCGGGGGGACAGGCGGCAATGAGTTACCCCTCCACTTT
>.|TRBJ1-2|TRBV28|.
CASSYQRGSHNVYTF
TGTGCCAGCAGCTATCAACGAGGGTCCCATAACGTCTACACCTTC
>TRBD1|TRBJ2-5|TRBV7-7|.
CASSQAGGRGTQYF
TGTGCCAGCAGCCAAGCAGGGGGCCGGGGGACCCAGTACTTC
>.|TRBJ1-4|TRBV6-6|once
CASSQAGAGGRKLFF
TGTGCCAGCAGCCAGGCAGGCGCAGGAGGCCGAAAACTGTTTTTT
>TRBD1|TRBJ1-2|TRBV30|once
CAWNPGQIFGYTF
TGTGCCTGGAATCCGGGACAGATTTTTGGCTACACCTTC
>.|TRBJ2-1|TRBV18|.
CASSHQVRQANEQFF
TGTGCCAGCTCTCACCAAGTGAGGCAAGCAAATGAGCAGTTCTTC
>.|TRBJ1-1|TRBV29-1|.
CSVGGGGNTEAFF
TGCAGCGTTGGAGGCGGGGGCAACACTGAAGCTTTCTTT
>.|TRBJ1-4|TRBV7-9|.
CSSSTPLYQTGGEKLFF
TGTTCCAGCAGCACCCCCCTCTACCAGACAGGTGGGGAAAAACTGTTTTTT
>TRBD2|TRBJ2-3|TRBV4-1|.
CASSQVGLGSDTQYF
TGCGCCAGCAGCCAAGTAGGACTAGGATCAGATACGCAGTATTTT